What follows is one T cell receptor beta chain and its context. Its antigen is currently not known. A read error may produce the germline difference seen at one junction end. CDR1 LNHNV and CDR2 YYDKDF were looked up in the germline V gene (reference sequence). Reading from cysteine to phenylalanine, the CDR3 counts 15 amino acids. Kept here is only the CDR3 DNA, which spans 45 bases and is read in frame from base 1. This record belongs to a study of sequential checkpoint blockade in melanoma (dated 2019 in TCRdb). The study in broad terms: Patients were randomized 1:1 to first-line nivolumab followed by ipilimumab (arm A) or ipilimumab followed by nivolumab (arm B). Maintenance nivolumab came after both trial sequences.

Overall study outcomes, separate from this receptor: The response-prediction model combining TCR metrics and mutation burden needs validation in larger, independent patient cohorts.

Sample treatment or condition, as interpreted from the label and publication: randomized to nivolumab then ipilimumab (arm A) or the reverse (arm B). None of the patients in the trial had previously been given DNA-damaging chemotherapy. A FACS Aria II flow cytometer was used to sort live CD3+CD8+ cells that were negative for CD19 and CD56 from thawed PBMCs. Samples were obtained from patients with melanoma enrolled in CheckMate 064, a randomized, open-label phase II trial of sequential checkpoint blockade. Leukapheresis was used to collect peripheral blood mononuclear cells, which were then purified with Ficoll-Paque and frozen in human serum with roughly 10% DMSO. Right after sorting, the blood CD3+CD8+ cells were verified to be >95% pure, and DNA extraction followed. The immunoSEQ Assay was used to immunosequence TCRbeta CDR3 regions from genomic DNA. Genomic DNA was amplified by bias-controlled multiplex PCR before high-throughput sequencing. In the original analysis: To quantify the absolute abundance of each unique TCRbeta CDR3 region, the sequences were collapsed and filtered. Clonality, defined as 1 minus Pielou's evenness, was calculated using only productive rearrangements. A previously published method was used to identify clones with significantly greater frequencies in on-treatment samples than in baseline samples. Not all clones reach the TCRdb copy of this immuneACCESS table, which keeps in-frame sequences only. Checked studies attribute under half of the gap to unresolved V genes and leave the rest unexplained. The DNA was the basis for D and trimming; V, J and clone size are from that table. The sample yields over 9,000 clones; around three quarters were counted once. The ten most abundant clones make up roughly 13% of the sample.

The sequence links TRBV15 to TRBJ1-1; the junction holds 8 bases that match TRBD1. The clonotype comes from a human donor with melanoma. This specimen was CD8+ T cells sorted from blood (inferred from file names), taken from a patient given nivolumab and ipilimumab in sequence. CDR3 reads: CATSRGRGLATGAFF. The nucleotide sequence reads as follows: TGTGCCACCAGCAGGGGCAGGGGGCTTGCCACTGGAGCTTTCTTT. Where the CDR3 stops, the reference TRBV15 and TRBJ1-1 genes take over; the full variable domain is DAMVIQNPRYQVTQFGKPVTLSCSQTLNHNVMYWYQQKSSQAPKLLFHYYDKDFNNEADTPDNFQSRRPNTSFCFLDIRSPGLGDTAMYLCATSRGRGLATGAFFGQGTRLTVV.